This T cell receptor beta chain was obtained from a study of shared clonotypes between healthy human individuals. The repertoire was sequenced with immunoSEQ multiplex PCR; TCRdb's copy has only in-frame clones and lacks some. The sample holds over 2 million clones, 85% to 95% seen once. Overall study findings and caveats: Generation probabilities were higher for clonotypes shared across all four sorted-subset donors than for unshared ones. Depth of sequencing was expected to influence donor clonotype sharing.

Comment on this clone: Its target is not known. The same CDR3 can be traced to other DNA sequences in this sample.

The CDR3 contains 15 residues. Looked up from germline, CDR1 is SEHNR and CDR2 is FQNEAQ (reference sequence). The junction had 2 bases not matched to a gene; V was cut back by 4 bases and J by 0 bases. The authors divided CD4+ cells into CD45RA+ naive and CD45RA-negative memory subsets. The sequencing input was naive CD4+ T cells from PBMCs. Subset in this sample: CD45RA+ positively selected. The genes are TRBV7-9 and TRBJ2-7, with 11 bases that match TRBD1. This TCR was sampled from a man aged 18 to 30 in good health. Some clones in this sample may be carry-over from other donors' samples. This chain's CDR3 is CASSSGTGGSYEQYF. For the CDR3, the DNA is TGTGCCAGCAGCTCAGGGACAGGGGGCTCCTACGAGCAGTACTTC.